This record concerns one T cell receptor (beta chain) sequence. Germline assignment: CDR1 MDHEN and CDR2 SYDVKM. V lost 7 bases to trimming and J lost 5 bases, with 12 bases between them. The CDR3 loop spans 12 amino acids. Cohort 3 donors were reported recovered after two negative PCRs, clearance, or symptom resolution. This sample stems from a study of blood T cell repertoires in COVID-19. The method was immunoSEQ multiplex PCR; TCRdb's version includes in-frame clones alone and lacks a portion of them. The sample records about 180,000 clones, roughly 86% being singletons. The sequencing input was PBMCs or T cells enriched from blood (not recorded which). The chain uses TRBV28 and TRBJ2-7, with D tentatively TRBD1 (6 bases). The clonotype originates from a woman aged 25 to 39 who had recovered from COVID-19. In DNA form, the CDR3 reads TGTGCCAGCACCCTGAGGGGGAACGAGCAGTACTTC. Residues: CASTLRGNEQYF.